The rows below give T cell receptor beta chains drawn from one sample of a study of blood T cell repertoires in COVID-19. Assay used: immunoSEQ multiplex PCR; TCRdb lists only in-frame clones, some missing. The sample holds approximately 97,000 clones, 92% seen once. Sequences were obtained from peripheral blood. The source of these receptors is a woman in her forties or fifties with COVID-19, enrolled during active disease. CDR3s include the opening cysteine and the closing phenylalanine or tryptophan. D genes are given only for firm matches. Expanded clones get a size class; other rows say once, few or many, or leave the size out.

size	V	D	J	DNA	CDR3
once	TRBV12-5	NA	TRBJ1-1	TGTGCTAGTGGCCCCCTGGGCCTAACCACTGAAGCTTTCTTT	CASGPLGLTTEAFF
NA	TRBV5-1	TRBD2	TRBJ2-3	TGCGCCAGCAGCTTAGGACTAGCGGGGGGGCGCCCCCTCGGTAACACAGATACGCAGTATTTT	CASSLGLAGGRPLGNTDTQYF
NA	TRBV10-3	NA	TRBJ2-3	TGTGCCACCTCGTACGGAGGACCCACAGATACGCAGTATTTT	CATSYGGPTDTQYF
NA	TRBV3-1/TRBV3-2	NA	TRBJ2-6	TGTGCCAGCAGCCAAGACTTCGGGGCTGGGGCCAACGTCCTGACTTTC	CASSQDFGAGANVLTF
NA	TRBV7-2	TRBD1	TRBJ2-1	TGTGCCAGCAGCCGGCCGGGACAGGGCTACAGCTCCTACAATGAGCAGTTCTTC	CASSRPGQGYSSYNEQFF
NA	TRBV11-2	TRBD1	TRBJ2-7	TGTGCCAGCAGCCAAGTAGGGGGCGACAGGAGCTCCTACGAGCAGTACTTC	CASSQVGGDRSSYEQYF
NA	TRBV4-1	TRBD1	TRBJ1-1	TGCGCCAGCAGCCAAGAGGGACAGGGGGGGATTGAAGCTTTCTTT	CASSQEGQGGIEAFF
NA	TRBV27	TRBD2	TRBJ2-3	TGTGCCAGCAGACTAGCTGGCGGGGGGGCCTCACATACGCAGTATTTT	CASRLAGGGASHTQYF
once	TRBV2	NA	TRBJ2-1	TGTGCCAGCAGGGGGACTTCTCCTGACAATGAGCAGTTCTTC	CASRGTSPDNEQFF
NA	TRBV6-5	NA	TRBJ2-2	TGTGCCAGCAGAGGGGCCCACAGGGCGGGGGAGCTGTTTTTT	CASRGAHRAGELFF
NA	TRBV7-8	TRBD1	TRBJ1-3	TGTGCCAGCAGCCCGACAGGGGTCTCTGGAAACACCATATATTTT	CASSPTGVSGNTIYF
NA	TRBV24-1	NA	TRBJ2-3	TGTGCCACCAATGGCAGGAACACAGATACGCAGTATTTT	CATNGRNTDTQYF
NA	TRBV7-9	TRBD2	TRBJ2-1	TGTGCCAGCAGCTTACTAGCGGGGGCCTCAAACAATGAGCAGTTCTTC	CASSLLAGASNNEQFF
NA	TRBV28	TRBD1	TRBJ1-1	TGTGCCAGCAGCCAAACAGGGGTTGGAAGCACTGAAGCTTTCTTT	CASSQTGVGSTEAFF
NA	TRBV5-1	NA	TRBJ2-2	TGCGCCAGCAGCCTGCGGGGAGAACTTAACACCGGGGAGCTGTTTTTT	CASSLRGELNTGELFF
NA	TRBV24-1	NA	TRBJ2-2	TGTGCCACCAGTGATTTGGTCGGCACCGGGGAGCTGTTTTTT	CATSDLVGTGELFF
NA	TRBV4-1	NA	TRBJ1-5	TGCGCCAGCAGCCACCCGGGCAGGGGAAATCAGCCCCAGCATTTT	CASSHPGRGNQPQHF
NA	TRBV5-1	TRBD1	TRBJ1-2	TGCGCCAGCAGCCCCGGGACAGCCCTTTCCGGCTATGGCTACACCTTC	CASSPGTALSGYGYTF
NA	TRBV2	NA	TRBJ2-2	TGTGCCAGCAGCGCCAGGGGGGCCCGGGACACCGGGGAGCTGTTTTTT	CASSARGARDTGELFF
NA	TRBV5-1	NA	TRBJ2-2	TGCGCCAGCAGCGCCACTGGCGGGCCGAACACCGGGGAGCTGTTTTTT	CASSATGGPNTGELFF
NA	TRBV11-3	NA	TRBJ2-2	TGTGCCAGCAGCTTAGCGCAGGGGCGTGGCGGGGAGCTGTTTTTT	CASSLAQGRGGELFF
once	TRBV18	TRBD2	TRBJ2-3	TGTGCCAGCTCACCGCGGACTAGCGGGGGGGACACAGATACGCAGTATTTT	CASSPRTSGGDTDTQYF
NA	TRBV5-6	TRBD1	TRBJ1-2	TGTGCCAGCAGCTCACAGGGGGCATACTATGGCTACACCTTC	CASSSQGAYYGYTF
NA	TRBV6-6	NA	TRBJ2-6	TGTGCCAGCTCGGCAGGGTGGTCTGGGGCCAACGTCCTGACTTTC	CASSAGWSGANVLTF
NA	TRBV21-1	NA	TRBJ2-1	TGTGCCAGCAGCATAACTAGCGGGGGGCGCGTCTACAATGAGCAGTTCTTC	CASSITSGGRVYNEQFF
NA	TRBV7-2	NA	TRBJ2-5	TGTGCCAGCAGCCGAGGGGGAGAGACCCAGTACTTC	CASSRGGETQYF
once	TRBV2	TRBD1	TRBJ2-1	TGTGCCAGCAGTTACCGGGACAGGGGCCACAGGTCCCTCAATGAGCAGTTCTTC	CASSYRDRGHRSLNEQFF
NA	TRBV15	NA	TRBJ1-2	TGTGCCACCAGCAGAGCGGCAGGGGTCGGCTACACCTTC	CATSRAAGVGYTF
NA	TRBV19	NA	TRBJ1-1	TGTGCCAGTAGTCAGATTCAGGGTGAAGCTTTCTTT	CASSQIQGEAFF
few	TRBV12-3/TRBV12-4	NA	TRBJ1-5	TGTGCCAGCAGTAGAACGGGACAGCCCCAGCATTTT	CASSRTGQPQHF
NA	TRBV3-1/TRBV3-2	TRBD1	TRBJ1-4	TGTGCCAGCAGCCAAACCCGGACAGGTCGGAGGGGTGAAAAACTGTTTTTT	CASSQTRTGRRGEKLFF
NA	TRBV24-1	TRBD1	TRBJ2-2	TGTGCCACCAGTGATTTAAAGGGCGCGACAGGGAATCTCGGGGAGCTGTTTTTT	CATSDLKGATGNLGELFF
NA	TRBV11-3	TRBD2	TRBJ2-3	TGTGCCAGCAGCTTAGATCGGGGGACTAGCGGGTTACGCACAGATACGCAGTATTTT	CASSLDRGTSGLRTDTQYF